These T cell receptor beta chains were read from a single sample in a study of blood T cell repertoires in COVID-19. Only in-frame clones appear in the TCRdb table, and some are missing; sequencing was by immunoSEQ multiplex PCR. Of about 170,000 clones in the sample, about 80% were seen once. The sample comprised peripheral blood. Every receptor here comes from a man between 65 and 85 years old with active or convalescent COVID-19. Both conserved end residues are part of each CDR3. D genes are given only for firm matches.

CASSPNTGANTEAFF TRBJ1-1 TRBV18 TRBD1
CASSGTGERNYGYTF TRBJ1-2 TRBV19 TRBD1
CASSFQLADLDEQFF TRBJ2-1 TRBV28 TRBD2
CASSQVRQGHTGELFF TRBJ2-2 TRBV3-1/TRBV3-2 TRBD1
CASSEGPGAPYEQYF TRBJ2-7 TRBV2 NA
CASSLTGRNTIYF TRBJ1-3 TRBV12-3/TRBV12-4 NA
CSAAVVSEAFF TRBJ1-1 TRBV20-1 NA
CASSWGPQERYSNQPQHF TRBJ1-5 TRBV5-1 NA
CASSWDSVNTEAFF TRBJ1-1 TRBV7-9 TRBD1
CASSQGRGCGNQPQHF TRBJ1-5 TRBV3-1/TRBV3-2 NA